The sequence of this T cell receptor (beta chain) was determined in a study of blood T cell repertoires in COVID-19. Background on the study: The samples span acute and convalescent COVID-19 from the United States, Italy and Spain. Sources were T cells, B-cell-depleted T cells, or PBMCs; the material itself was cDNA or gDNA.

Authors' data handling: Reference gene primer amplification yielded estimated nucleated cell counts. Data came from immunoSEQ multiplex PCR; TCRdb stores just in-frame clones and leaves some out. V and J calls and clone size are given by that table; D and trimming were obtained from the DNA. The sample includes roughly 100,000 clones, 70% to 90% of them seen just once. Per germline, CDR1 MNHEY and CDR2 SVGAGI. V lost 0 bases, J lost 7 bases, and 10 bases lay in between. This CDR3 is 13 amino acids long. The rearrangement links TRBV6-5 to TRBJ2-7; D is unclear. This TCR was recovered from a man aged 50 to 59 in a cohort sampled during active COVID-19. Sequencing was done on a sample of peripheral blood. The CDR3 sequence is CASSYSSQTEQYV. The DNA of the CDR3 is TGTGCCAGCAGTTACTCGAGTCAGACTGAGCAGTACGTC.